Detailed here is one T cell receptor (beta chain). Unsorted samples used around 98 million PBMCs for genomic DNA. The V end lost 2 bases, the J end lost 5 bases, and 10 bases lay between the germline ends. CDR3 length equals 14 residues. Germline V CDR1 and CDR2: SEHNR, FQNEAQ (reference sequence). This sample stems from a study of shared clonotypes between healthy human individuals. Assay runs were performed at deep level. Each subset's genomic DNA was split evenly across several immunoSEQ plates. Unsorted PBMC DNA was sequenced on ten immunoSEQ deep assay plates. Sequenced by immunoSEQ multiplex PCR; TCRdb stores in-frame clones only, minus some. Here the sample spans some 510,000 clones, about four fifths being singletons.

This TCR derives from a woman aged 40 to 55 in good health. Some clones in this sample may be carry-over from other donors' samples. Source material: PBMCs. The chain uses TRBV7-9 and TRBJ2-1; tentative D call: TRBD1 (5 bases). The CDR3 sequence: CASSLTTANNEQFF. CDR3 DNA sequence: TGTGCCAGCAGCTTAACGACAGCAAACAATGAGCAGTTCTTC.